Listed here is a single T cell receptor beta chain. The ends were cut back, 5 bases at V and 4 bases at J, with 12 bases in the middle. CDR1 and CDR2 from the germline V gene are SGHAT and FQNNGV. There are 14 residues in the CDR3. This sample is drawn from a study of control samples from healthy donors and cancer patients. Here immunoSEQ multiplex PCR was the method, and the copy in TCRdb shows in-frame clones only, minus some. Among 95,000 to 150,000 clones listed, approximately 89% were seen once. The specimen sequenced was blood. The chain links TRBV11-2 to TRBJ1-5; a possible D gene is TRBD1 (6 bases). This TCR was sampled from a man between 60 and 75 years old in good health. This chain's CDR3 is CASSPTGINQPQHF. The CDR3, as DNA: TGTGCCAGCAGCCCGACAGGTATAAATCAGCCCCAGCATTTT.